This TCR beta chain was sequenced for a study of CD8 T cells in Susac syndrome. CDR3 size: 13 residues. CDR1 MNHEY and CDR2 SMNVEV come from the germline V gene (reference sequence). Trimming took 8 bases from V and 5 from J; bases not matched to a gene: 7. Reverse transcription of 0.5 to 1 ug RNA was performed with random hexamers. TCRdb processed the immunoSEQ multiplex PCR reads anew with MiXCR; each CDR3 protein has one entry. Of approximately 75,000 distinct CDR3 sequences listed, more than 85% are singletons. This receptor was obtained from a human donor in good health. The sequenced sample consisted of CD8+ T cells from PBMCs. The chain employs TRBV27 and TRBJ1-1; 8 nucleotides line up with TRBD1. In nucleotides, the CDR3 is TGTGCCAGCTATCCGACAGGGGAAACTGAAGCTTTCTTT. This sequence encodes CASYPTGETEAFF.